A single sample gave rise to the 26 T cell receptor beta chains below, sequenced in a study of control samples from healthy donors and cancer patients. Assay: immunoSEQ multiplex PCR; the TCRdb copy retains only in-frame clones and omits some. Seen here are about 120,000 clones, 89% observed once, and the top ten hold under 40%. The sample was blood. These receptors originate from a man between 45 and 60 years old in good health.

The chain combines TRBV27 with TRBJ1-2, with TRBD1 as a possible D gene (6 bases). The germline gives CDR1 MNHEY, CDR2 SMNVEV (reference sequence). V was trimmed by 6 bases and J by 4 bases, leaving 9 bases between them. CDR3 length equals 12 residues. The CDR3 sequence: CASRGGFYGYTF. The CDR3 coding sequence is TGTGCCAGCAGAGGGGGATTCTATGGCTACACCTTC.

V usage is TRBV13 and J usage is TRBJ1-3; D unclear. Germline lookup yields CDR1 PRHDT and CDR2 FYEKMQ (reference sequence). The CDR3 totals 15 residues. Trimming shortened V by 4 bases and J by 0 bases, and 10 bases separated the two germline ends. CDR3 in DNA: TGTGCCAGCAGCTCTCAGCTTAGCTCTGGAAACACCATATATTTT. Its protein product is CASSSQLSSGNTIYF.

The chain couples TRBV5-4 to TRBJ1-1; possibly TRBD1 for D (6 bases). The V end was cut by 5 bases, the J end by 6 bases, with 17 bases between. This CDR3 comprises 14 residues. Looked up from germline, CDR1 is SGHNT and CDR2 is YYREEE (reference sequence). The CDR3 coding sequence is TGTGCCAGCAGTTTCAGGGGAGGGGCGTCTGAAGCTTTCTTT. It yields the protein CASSFRGGASEAFF.

V and J are TRBV29-1 and TRBJ2-3, with 9 bases that match TRBD2. CDR3 length equals 16 residues. Germline trimming cut 1 base from V and 1 base from J; bases unmatched to any gene: 6. Germline-derived CDR1 and CDR2 are SQVTM and ANQGSEA. The CDR3 loop is CSVEGGAGGRTDTQYF. CDR3 nucleotides: TGCAGCGTTGAAGGGGGAGCGGGGGGCCGCACAGATACGCAGTATTTT.

This chain links TRBV5-1 with TRBJ2-1; 7 bases are shared with TRBD1. The CDR3 has 15 amino acids. Germline V lookup: CDR1 SGHRS, CDR2 YFSETQ. The trim removed 0 bases at V and 12 bases at J, leaving 12 bases unmatched. The chain's CDR3 is CASSLAKLLGQPQFF. The DNA for the CDR3 is TGCGCCAGCAGCTTGGCGAAGTTGTTGGGACAGCCGCAGTTCTTC.

The chain couples TRBV6-1 to TRBJ2-1; D call uncertain. From germline, CDR1 is MNHNS and CDR2 SASEGT. The length of the CDR3 is 14 residues. V lost 0 bases and J 5 bases, leaving 8 bases between the germline ends. CDR3 amino acids: CASSEAILDNEQFF. The CDR3 coding sequence is TGTGCCAGCAGTGAAGCGATACTTGACAATGAGCAGTTCTTC.

The chain has TRBV9 and TRBJ1-2; D gene uncertain. The CDR3 extends over 18 amino acids. Germline V lookup: CDR1 SGDLS, CDR2 YYNGEE. Trimming removed 0 bases from V and 4 bases from J, with 22 bases in between. CDR3 sequence reads: CASSVARVRLPFRYGYTF. The DNA for the CDR3 is TGTGCCAGCAGCGTAGCTAGGGTGAGACTTCCCTTTCGCTATGGCTACACCTTC.

The V call is TRBV27, the J call TRBJ2-7; 8 bases match TRBD1. Germline CDR1 MNHEY, CDR2 SMNVEV (reference sequence). The CDR3 contains 15 residues. With 4 bases clipped from V and 3 bases from J, the junction kept 8 bases outside the gene matches. CDR3 nucleotide sequence: TGTGCCAGCAGTTCCTTGGGGACAGGTGACTACGAGCAGTACTTC. Residues: CASSSLGTGDYEQYF.

This clone was recorded only once. This chain links TRBV11-2 with TRBJ1-2; D is possibly TRBD1 (5 bases). CDR3 length: 14 residues. Germline values: CDR1 SGHAT, CDR2 FQNNGV. With 5 bases removed from V and 0 bases from J, the gap between germline ends came to 10 bases. The CDR3 region has the DNA TGTGCCAGCAGCCCCGGACAAGCTAACTATGGCTACACCTTC. Translating it yields CASSPGQANYGYTF.

The chain joins TRBV28 to TRBJ2-5; 13 nucleotides align to TRBD2. Germline CDR1 and CDR2: MDHEN and SYDVKM. The V and J ends lost 6 bases and 0 bases, in that order; junction bases with no gene match: 7. The CDR3 length is 17 residues. CDR3 in DNA: TGTGCCAGCAGCTCGGGACTAGCGGGGATGTACCAAGAGACCCAGTACTTC. Residues: CASSSGLAGMYQETQYF. Filled out from reference TRBV28 and TRBJ2-5, the complete variable domain reads DVKVTQSSRYLVKRTGEKVFLECVQDMDHENMFWYRQDPGLGLRLIYFSYDVKMKEKGDIPEGYSVSREKKERFSLILESASTNQTSMYLCASSSGLAGMYQETQYFGPGTRLLVL.

The V and J genes are TRBV11-2 and TRBJ2-1, with TRBD2 identical over 7 bases. Losses at the gene ends were 3 bases for V and 7 bases for J; bases not matched to a gene: 15. The germline V gene encodes CDR1 SGHAT and CDR2 FQNNGV. There are 17 residues in the CDR3. CDR3 bases: TGTGCCAGCAGCTTCCGCAGGCTAGCGGTCGGAAGGAATGAGCAGTTCTTC. It yields the protein CASSFRRLAVGRNEQFF.

This sequence joins TRBV27 and TRBJ1-1; D possibly corresponds to TRBD1 (6 bases). There are 17 residues in the CDR3. V lost 2 bases and J 0 bases, leaving 16 bases between the germline ends. Germline V gene sequence: CDR1 MNHEY, CDR2 SMNVEV (reference sequence). This CDR3 reads CASSLIQGTAMNTEAFF. The CDR3 coding sequence is TGTGCCAGCAGTTTAATTCAGGGGACCGCTATGAACACTGAAGCTTTCTTT.

This chain joins TRBV5-6 and TRBJ2-5, with D perhaps TRBD1 (5 bases). Per germline, CDR1 SGHDT and CDR2 YYEEEE. The V end lost 1 base, the J end lost 4 bases, and 8 bases lay between the germline ends. The CDR3 sequence is 13 residues long. The CDR3 sequence is CASSLKGAETQYF. CDR3 DNA sequence: TGTGCCAGCAGCTTGAAAGGGGCAGAGACCCAGTACTTC.

The chain joins TRBV18 to TRBJ2-7; 7 positions match TRBD1. The CDR3 has 14 residues. V gave up 5 bases and J gave up 3 bases; unmatched junction bases: 7. Germline CDR1 KGHSH, CDR2 LQKENI. For the CDR3, the DNA is TGTGCCAGCTCATCCCCGGGACAGAACTACGAGCAGTACTTC. Protein: CASSSPGQNYEQYF.

This clone was seen just once. The DNA for the CDR3 is TGCGCCAGCAGCCAAGCTAGACAAGACGGAAACACCATATATTTT. Its protein product is CASSQARQDGNTIYF. This rearrangement joins TRBV4-3 to TRBJ1-3, with D unclear. The CDR3 loop spans 15 amino acids. Germline-derived CDR1 and CDR2 are LGHNA and YSLEER. V dropped 1 base and J dropped 4 bases, with 11 bases sitting between them.

V and J are TRBV24-1 and TRBJ1-5, with D unresolved. Germline CDR1 is KGHDR and CDR2 is SFDVKD. Trimming cost V 0 bases and J 3 bases, with 11 bases left between them. This CDR3 has 16 amino acids. CDR3 in DNA: TGTGCCACCAGTGATTTGCGCCGGAGTTCCAATCAGCCCCAGCATTTT. Residues: CATSDLRRSSNQPQHF.

The chain links TRBV5-1 to TRBJ1-2; no clear D. The V gene's germline CDR1 is SGHRS and CDR2 YFSETQ. Trimming removed 4 bases at V and 4 bases at J, with 14 bases between. CDR3 length: 14 amino acids. DNA of the CDR3: TGCGCCAGCAGCCCAGGTCCGGGAACCTATGGCTACACCTTC. Amino acids: CASSPGPGTYGYTF. Based on the CDR3 plus reference TRBV5-1 and TRBJ1-2, the full variable domain is KAGVTQTPRYLIKTRGQQVTLSCSPISGHRSVSWYQQTPGQGLQFLFEYFSETQRNKGNFPGRFSGRQFSNSRSEMNVSTLELGDSALYLCASSPGPGTYGYTFGSGTRLTVV.

V gene TRBV30 combines with J gene TRBJ1-1, with 8 bases lining up with TRBD1. Germline trimming cut 4 bases from V and 4 bases from J; bases unmatched to any gene: 8. The CDR3 covers 14 residues. Germline V gives CDR1 GTSNPN, CDR2 SVGIG (reference sequence). DNA for the CDR3: TGTGCCTGGAACCCGACAGGGGTCGGCACTGAAGCTTTCTTT. Protein product: CAWNPTGVGTEAFF. The complete variable domain, with remaining parts taken from reference TRBV30 and TRBJ1-1, reads SQTIHQWPATLVQPVGSPLSLECTVEGTSNPNLYWYRQAAGRGLQLLFYSVGIGQISSEVPQNLSASRPQDRQFILSSKKLLLSDSGFYLCAWNPTGVGTEAFFGQGTRLTVV.

The V call is TRBV6-6, the J call TRBJ2-5, with a tentative D call TRBD2 (5 bases). The V gene's germline CDR1 is MNHNY and CDR2 SVGAGI (reference sequence). Between the trimmed V and J ends, which lost 4 bases and 5 bases, there was a span of 14 bases. The CDR3 runs to 14 residues. The CDR3 reads CASSSRLGKETQYF. CDR3 nucleotides: TGTGCCAGCAGTTCCCGACTCGGGAAGGAGACCCAGTACTTC.

This chain connects TRBV2 to TRBJ1-2; the D is unclear. The CDR3 runs 15 residues. V was cut by 5 bases and J by 5 bases, with 18 bases left in between. Germline assignment: CDR1 SNHLY and CDR2 FYNNEI. CDR3 sequence reads: CASSPEEVPGYGYTF. CDR3 nucleotides: TGTGCCAGCAGTCCTGAGGAGGTGCCGGGGTATGGCTACACCTTC.

The rearrangement uses TRBV6-6 and TRBJ1-5; 8 nucleotides agree with TRBD1. Germline V gene data show CDR1 as MNHNY and CDR2 as SVGAGI (reference sequence). Trimming removed 7 bases from V and 3 bases from J; junction bases left unmatched: 11. CDR3 size: 16 residues. CDR3 nucleotide sequence: TGTGCCAGCAAAAATGTAGGACAGGGCCTCAATCAGCCCCAGCATTTT. It is translated as CASKNVGQGLNQPQHF.

In this sample, this clone turned up a few times. The chain carries TRBV7-9 and TRBJ1-6, with a tentative D call TRBD1 (6 bases). Looked up from germline, CDR1 is SEHNR and CDR2 is FQNEAQ (reference sequence). This CDR3 is built from 15 residues. The ends were cut back, 3 bases at V and 4 bases at J, with 10 bases in the middle. DNA of the CDR3: TGTGCCAGCAGCTTCGAAGGGGGGTATAATTCACCCCTCCACTTT. Protein: CASSFEGGYNSPLHF.

The V gene is TRBV6-1, the J gene TRBJ1-1, with 7 bases that match TRBD1. This CDR3 spans 13 amino acids. Trimming removed 2 bases from V and 7 bases from J; junction bases left unmatched: 4. CDR1 and CDR2 (germline): MNHNS, SASEGT. The CDR3 sequence: CASSERHRGEAFF. The CDR3 DNA reads as TGTGCCAGCAGTGAACGTCACAGGGGTGAAGCTTTCTTT.

J is TRBJ1-6 and V is TRBV7-5. TRBV7-5 is reported as a pseudogene. The CDR3 length is 14 residues. CDR3 coding DNA: TGTGCCAGAAGCCGCCTCAGCAATAATTCACCCCTCCACTTT. Translating gives CARSRLSNNSPLHF.

The genes are TRBV7-2 and TRBJ1-1, with a possible D match to TRBD1 (5 bases). With 6 bases removed from V and 1 base from J, the gap between germline ends came to 21 bases. Germline values: CDR1 SGHTA, CDR2 FQGNSA. CDR3 length equals 17 residues. The CDR3 sequence is CASRTSGLLASNTEAFF. The DNA for the CDR3 is TGTGCCAGCAGGACATCGGGACTCTTGGCGTCGAACACTGAAGCTTTCTTT.

The chain has TRBV4-3 and TRBJ1-2; 9 positions agree with TRBD1. CDR1 and CDR2 (germline): LGHNA, YSLEER. J was trimmed by 7 bases and V by 0 bases; bases with no gene match: 3. This CDR3 spans 14 amino acids. The CDR3 DNA reads as TGCGCCAGCAGCCAAGACGCGGGACAGGGTGGCTACACCTTC. It is translated as CASSQDAGQGGYTF.